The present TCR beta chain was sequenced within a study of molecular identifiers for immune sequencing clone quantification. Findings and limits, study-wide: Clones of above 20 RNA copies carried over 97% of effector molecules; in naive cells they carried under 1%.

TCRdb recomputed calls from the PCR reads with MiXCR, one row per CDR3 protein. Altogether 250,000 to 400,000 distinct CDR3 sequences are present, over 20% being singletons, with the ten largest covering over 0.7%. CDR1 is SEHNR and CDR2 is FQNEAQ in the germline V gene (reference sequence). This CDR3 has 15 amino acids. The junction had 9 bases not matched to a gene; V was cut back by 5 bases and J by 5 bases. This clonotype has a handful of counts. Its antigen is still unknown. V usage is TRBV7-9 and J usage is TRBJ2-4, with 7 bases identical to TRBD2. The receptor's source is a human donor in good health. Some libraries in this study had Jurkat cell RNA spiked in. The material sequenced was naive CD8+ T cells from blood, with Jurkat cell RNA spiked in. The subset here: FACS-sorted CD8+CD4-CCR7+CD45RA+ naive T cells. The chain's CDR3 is CASSGEGQEENIQYF. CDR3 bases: TGTGCCAGCAGCGGGGAGGGGCAGGAGGAAAACATTCAGTACTTC. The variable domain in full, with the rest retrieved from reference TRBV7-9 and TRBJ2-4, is DTGVSQNPRHKITKRGQNVTFRCDPISEHNRLYWYRQTLGQGPEFLTYFQNEAQLEKSRLLSDRFSAERPKGSFSTLEIQRTEQGDSAMYLCASSGEGQEENIQYFGAGTRLSVL.